The 8 T cell receptor beta chains listed next were all sequenced from one sample in a study of identical twins. TCRdb fed the 5' RACE reads into MiXCR, producing one record per CDR3 protein. The sample comprises fewer than 800,000 distinct CDR3 sequences, about 7.6% of which are singletons, and less than 2% rests with the top ten. These data were also reused for a study on yellow fever vaccine responses in identical twins.

Sequenced material: PBMCs. These TCRs come from a woman aged 18-29 years in good health.

This clonotype has only a few counts. The chain employs TRBV5-1 and TRBJ2-2, with D perhaps TRBD1 or TRBD2 (5 bases each). Trimming took off 1 base at V and 4 bases at J, with 11 bases between the two ends. The V gene's germline CDR1 is SGHRS and CDR2 YFSETQ. The CDR3 has 15 residues. Here the CDR3 reads CASSLIRAGTGELFF. The CDR3 DNA follows: TGCGCCAGCAGCTTGATCAGGGCGGGCACCGGGGAGCTGTTTTTT.

This chain links TRBV5-1 with TRBJ2-2, with 10 bases fitting TRBD2. Trimming removed 4 bases from V and 1 base from J; junction bases left unmatched: 4. This CDR3 spans 16 amino acids. CDR1 is SGHRS and CDR2 is YFSETQ in the germline V gene. The CDR3 reads CASSAVAGGNTGELFF. The CDR3 region has the DNA TGCGCCAGCAGCGCGGTAGCGGGAGGGAACACCGGGGAGCTGTTTTTT.

This clonotype occurred many times. The rearrangement joins TRBV7-8 to TRBJ2-7; no clear D gene. Trimming removed 5 bases from V and 2 bases from J, with 16 bases in between. Germline V gene data show CDR1 as SGHVS and CDR2 as FQNEAQ. CDR3 length equals 15 residues. The CDR3 region is CASSPARLQTYEQYF. The CDR3 bases are TGTGCCAGCAGCCCCGCCCGTTTACAGACCTACGAGCAGTACTTC.

The genes are TRBV11-2 and TRBJ1-6; D not certain. The ends were cut back, 5 bases at V and 4 bases at J, with 12 bases in the middle. In germline, CDR1 is SGHAT, CDR2 FQNNGV. This CDR3 spans 15 amino acids. The CDR3 loop reads CASSIALNYNSPLHF. In DNA form, the CDR3 reads TGTGCCAGCAGCATCGCGTTGAATTATAATTCACCCCTCCACTTT.

The V call is TRBV6-1, the J call TRBJ2-7; 7 nucleotides match TRBD2. After removal of 4 bases from V and 0 bases from J, the junction contained 9 bases not matched to a gene. CDR1 is MNHNS and CDR2 is SASEGT in the germline V gene. CDR3 length: 16 amino acids. CDR3 sequence (DNA): TGTGCCAGCAGTGGCATTCTAGCGGCAGGCTCCTACGAGCAGTACTTC. It yields the protein CASSGILAAGSYEQYF.

This clonotype was detected many times. A read error may account for a junction end that differs from germline. The chain has TRBV5-1 and TRBJ2-3; D remains ambiguous. The CDR3 totals 12 residues. The V gene's germline CDR1 is SGHRS and CDR2 YFSETQ. CDR3 sequence reads: CASSLVGDTQYF. The CDR3 region has the DNA TGTGCCAGCAGCTTAGTGGGAGATACGCAGTATTTT. Full variable domain (rest looked up from reference TRBV5-1 and TRBJ2-3): KAGVTQTPRYLIKTRGQQVTLSCSPISGHRSVSWYQQTPGQGLQFLFEYFSETQRNKGNFPGRFSGRQFSNSRSEMNVSTLELGDSALYLCASSLVGDTQYFGPGTRLTVL.

This clonotype has just a few counts. V and J are TRBV20-1 and TRBJ2-1, with 12 bases lining up with TRBD2. The CDR3 has 13 residues. Germline loops: CDR1 DFQATT, CDR2 SNEGSKA (reference sequence). Unmatched junction bases numbered 4, after V lost 3 bases and J lost 10 bases. CDR3: CSARLAGGSEQFF. The CDR3 nucleotides read TGCAGTGCTAGGCTAGCGGGAGGGTCCGAGCAGTTCTTC.

This clonotype was counted ten times or more. This chain links TRBV20-1 with TRBJ1-5, with TRBD1 matching 10 bases. This CDR3 is 15 amino acids long. Looked up from germline, CDR1 is DFQATT and CDR2 is SNEGSKA (reference sequence). V trimming: 3 bases; J trimming: 5 bases; junction bases outside the gene matches: 7. In DNA form, the CDR3 reads TGCAGTGCTAGGGCGGGACAGGGGAGGGATCAGCCCCAGCATTTT. As protein: CSARAGQGRDQPQHF.